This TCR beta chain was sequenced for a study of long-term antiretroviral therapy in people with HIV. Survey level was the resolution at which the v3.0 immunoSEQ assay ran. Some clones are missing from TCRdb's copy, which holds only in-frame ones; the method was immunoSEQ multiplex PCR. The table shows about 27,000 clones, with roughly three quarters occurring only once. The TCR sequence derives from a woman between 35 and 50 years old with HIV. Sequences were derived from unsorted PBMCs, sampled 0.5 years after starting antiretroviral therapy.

The CDR3 sequence is CAWRGDRASYTF. The CDR3 DNA reads TGTGCCTGGAGGGGGGACAGGGCGAGCTACACCTTC. The chain joins TRBV30 to TRBJ1-2, with 9 bases fitting TRBD1. This CDR3 comprises 12 residues. Germline V gene sequence: CDR1 GTSNPN, CDR2 SVGIG (reference sequence). With V trimmed by 3 bases and J by 9 bases, 5 bases remained unmatched.